A single sample is the source of the 27 T cell receptor beta chains below, sequenced in a study of blood T cell repertoires in COVID-19. TCRdb keeps only in-frame clones here, not all; method: immunoSEQ multiplex PCR. This table has more than 200,000 clones, 83% appearing once. The sequencing sample was made of peripheral blood. These receptors all come from a woman aged 35 to 49 with active or convalescent COVID-19.

This rearrangement joins TRBV7-3 to TRBJ1-2; 7 positions match TRBD1. The CDR3 covers 15 residues. Germline V CDR1 and CDR2: SGHTA, FQGTGA. Trimming removed 2 bases from V and 3 bases from J; junction bases left unmatched: 6. The chain's CDR3 is CASSLGAGGDYGYTF. In DNA, the CDR3 is TGTGCCAGCAGCTTAGGGGCAGGGGGAGACTATGGCTACACCTTC.

This clone appeared a single time. The gene calls are TRBV3-1 (or the pseudogene TRBV3-2) and TRBJ1-4; the match to TRBD1 covers 7 bases. CDR1 is LGHDT and CDR2 is YNNKEL in the germline V gene (reference sequence). V trimming: 0 bases; J trimming: 8 bases; junction bases outside the gene matches: 12. There are 17 residues in the CDR3. The CDR3: CASSQDMAGTETEKLFF. In nucleotides, the CDR3 is TGTGCCAGCAGCCAAGACATGGCCGGGACAGAGACAGAAAAACTGTTTTTT.

The genes are TRBV5-6 and TRBJ2-7; maybe TRBD1 (6 bases). Germline CDR1 and CDR2: SGHDT and YYEEEE. With 1 base removed from V and 1 base from J, the gap between germline ends came to 18 bases. The CDR3 spans 17 residues. The chain's CDR3 is CASSLFGTSGASYEQYF. CDR3 DNA: TGTGCCAGCAGCTTGTTCGGTACGTCAGGGGCATCCTACGAGCAGTACTTC. The full variable domain, rest sourced from reference TRBV5-6 and TRBJ2-7, is DAGVTQSPTHLIKTRGQQVTLRCSPKSGHDTVSWYQQALGQGPQFIFQYYEEEERQRGNFPDRFSGHQFPNYSSELNVNALLLGDSALYLCASSLFGTSGASYEQYFGPGTRLTVT.

This clone has just one count. The chain uses TRBV29-1 and TRBJ2-5; 8 bases line up with TRBD1. V was clipped by 1 base and J by 5 bases; unmatched bases: 0. Per the germline V gene, CDR1 is SQVTM and CDR2 is ANQGSEA. The CDR3 spans 12 residues. The CDR3 nucleotides are TGCAGCGTTGAAGGGGACAGGGAGACCCAGTACTTC. This gives the protein CSVEGDRETQYF. The variable domain in full, with the rest retrieved from reference TRBV29-1 and TRBJ2-5, is SAVISQKPSRDICQRGTSLTIQCQVDSQVTMMFWYRQQPGQSLTLIATANQGSEATYESGFVIDKFPISRPNLTFSTLTVSNMSPEDSSIYLCSVEGDRETQYFGPGTRLLVL.

This clone was recorded once. The chain combines TRBV6-6 with TRBJ2-1; no reliable D call. Deletions cut 4 bases from V and 5 bases from J, with 6 bases between. The CDR3 runs 12 residues. Per germline, CDR1 MNHNY and CDR2 SVGAGI (reference sequence). The DNA for the CDR3 is TGTGCCAGCAGTTCTTCCCACAATGAGCAGTTCTTC. Protein sequence: CASSSSHNEQFF.

This clone was detected once. The genes are TRBV19 and TRBJ2-1, with 10 positions matching TRBD2. The CDR3 totals 15 residues. Germline V lookup: CDR1 LNHDA, CDR2 SQIVND (reference sequence). Germline trimming cut 0 bases from V and 13 bases from J; bases unmatched to any gene: 9. The CDR3: CASSIDLGTSGDQFF. The CDR3 coding sequence is TGTGCCAGTAGTATAGATCTGGGTACTAGCGGGGACCAGTTCTTC.

The sample holds a few counts of this clone. J is TRBJ1-2 and V is TRBV5-6; D unclear. The ends were cut back, 2 bases at V and 0 bases at J, with 5 bases in the middle. The CDR3 has 13 residues. Per germline, CDR1 SGHDT and CDR2 YYEEEE. This chain's CDR3 is CASSLQANYGYTF. CDR3 DNA: TGTGCCAGCAGCTTACAAGCTAACTATGGCTACACCTTC. The full variable domain, in which reference TRBV5-6 and TRBJ1-2 provide the parts outside the CDR3, is DAGVTQSPTHLIKTRGQQVTLRCSPKSGHDTVSWYQQALGQGPQFIFQYYEEEERQRGNFPDRFSGHQFPNYSSELNVNALLLGDSALYLCASSLQANYGYTFGSGTRLTVV.

The chain uses TRBV19 and TRBJ2-1; 8 bases are shared with TRBD1. The CDR3 has 14 residues. The V gene's germline CDR1 is LNHDA and CDR2 SQIVND (reference sequence). The trim removed 6 bases at V and 5 bases at J, leaving 6 bases unmatched. The chain's CDR3 is CASSPGGSHNEQFF. DNA for the CDR3: TGTGCCAGTAGCCCAGGGGGCAGCCACAATGAGCAGTTCTTC.

The CDR3 DNA reads as TGTGCCAGCAGCCCGGGACAGGGAGAATACGAGCAGTACTTC. Its translation is CASSPGQGEYEQYF. The chain employs TRBV5-6 and TRBJ2-7; 9 nucleotides align to TRBD1. Germline V gene data show CDR1 as SGHDT and CDR2 as YYEEEE. This CDR3 comprises 14 residues. V was pared by 4 bases and J by 4 bases, with 6 bases of the junction left unmatched.

V is TRBV28 and J is TRBJ1-1; D is unclear. This CDR3 has 14 residues. V lost 5 bases to trimming and J lost 1 base, with 11 bases between them. From germline, CDR1 is MDHEN and CDR2 SYDVKM. The CDR3 protein is CASSLNTENTEAFF. The CDR3 region has the DNA TGTGCCAGCAGTCTAAATACAGAGAACACTGAAGCTTTCTTT.

CDR3 DNA sequence: TGTGCCAGCAGCACTACAGGGGGCGGGAACACCGGGGAGCTGTTTTTT. This gives the protein CASSTTGGGNTGELFF. The chain combines TRBV5-5 with TRBJ2-2; TRBD1 agrees at 9 bases. Germline V gene lookup returns CDR1 SGHKS and CDR2 YYEKEE (reference sequence). V shed 4 bases, J shed 1 base, and the junction held 5 bases outside the gene matches. This CDR3 contains 16 residues.

The chain recombines TRBV9 with TRBJ2-1; 7 bases map to TRBD1. Per germline, CDR1 SGDLS and CDR2 YYNGEE. With V trimmed by 3 bases and J by 6 bases, 6 bases remained unmatched. The CDR3 runs 14 residues. The CDR3 sequence is CASSEQGLANEQFF. The DNA of the CDR3 is TGTGCCAGCAGCGAACAGGGGTTGGCCAATGAGCAGTTCTTC.

The V call is TRBV25-1, the J call TRBJ2-5, with TRBD2 matching over 10 bases. The CDR3 runs 16 residues. From germline, CDR1 is MGHDK and CDR2 SYGVNS. The ends lost 0 bases at V and 5 bases at J; junction bases unmatched: 6. DNA for the CDR3: TGTGCCAGCAGTGAATATCCAGCGGGGGGGCCTGAGACCCAGTACTTC. Translating it yields CASSEYPAGGPETQYF.

There are a few counts of this clone. The chain has TRBV3-1 (or the pseudogene TRBV3-2) and TRBJ2-7; 9 nucleotides line up with TRBD1. V lost 4 bases and J lost 7; bases outside the gene matches: 11. The CDR3 is made up of 15 amino acids. Germline loops: CDR1 LGHDT, CDR2 YNNKEL (reference sequence). CDR3 region: CASSLPGQGSEEQYF. Here the CDR3 DNA reads TGTGCCAGCAGCCTACCGGGACAGGGATCCGAAGAGCAGTACTTC.

V and J are TRBV28 and TRBJ1-3; D is unclear. V dropped 6 bases and J dropped 0 bases, with 12 bases sitting between them. Germline V lookup: CDR1 MDHEN, CDR2 SYDVKM. The CDR3 is 15 residues long. The CDR3 here is CASRALRASGNTIYF. The CDR3 DNA reads TGTGCCAGCAGGGCTCTGAGGGCCTCTGGAAACACCATATATTTT.

A single count supports this clone. The chain links TRBV5-1 to TRBJ2-7; 11 bases align to TRBD1. Germline V gene lookup returns CDR1 SGHRS and CDR2 YFSETQ. This CDR3 contains 17 residues. V lost 0 bases and J lost 1; bases outside the gene matches: 6. This CDR3 is CASSLGSGTGGSYEQYF. CDR3 DNA: TGCGCCAGCAGCTTGGGGTCCGGGACAGGGGGGTCCTACGAGCAGTACTTC. The full variable domain, with the rest looked up from reference TRBV5-1 and TRBJ2-7, is KAGVTQTPRYLIKTRGQQVTLSCSPISGHRSVSWYQQTPGQGLQFLFEYFSETQRNKGNFPGRFSGRQFSNSRSEMNVSTLELGDSALYLCASSLGSGTGGSYEQYFGPGTRLTVT.

Only a few counts were recorded for this clone. The J gene is TRBJ1-1, the V gene TRBV10-3; 7 nucleotides align to TRBD1. The J segment lost 0 bases and the V segment lost 0 bases, leaving 1 base of the junction unmatched. The V gene's germline CDR1 is ENHRY and CDR2 SYGVKD. The CDR3 contains 15 residues. The CDR3: CAISESTGLNTEAFF. The CDR3 nucleotides read TGTGCCATCAGTGAGTCGACAGGGTTGAACACTGAAGCTTTCTTT.

The chain is built from TRBV12-3 or TRBV12-4 and TRBJ1-2, with D possibly being TRBD1 (5 bases). Trimming left V 8 bases short and J 0 bases short, with 10 bases between. The CDR3 covers 13 residues. The CDR3 region is CASHRQTNYGYTF. The DNA of the CDR3 is TGTGCCAGCCACCGACAGACTAACTATGGCTACACCTTC.

J is TRBJ1-2 and V is TRBV3-1 (or the pseudogene TRBV3-2); TRBD1 aligns across 10 bases. From germline, CDR1 is LGHDT and CDR2 YNNKEL (reference sequence). J lost 8 bases, V lost 3 bases, and 9 bases had no gene match. This CDR3 is built from 15 residues. In nucleotides, the CDR3 is TGTGCCAGCAGCCACCTTTCGACAGGGGGCGGCGGCTACACCTTC. Amino acid sequence: CASSHLSTGGGGYTF.

The chain has TRBV4-3 and TRBJ2-7; possibly TRBD1 for D (5 bases). CDR3 length equals 15 residues. Trimming took off 0 bases at V and 2 bases at J, with 11 bases between the two ends. Germline V lookup: CDR1 LGHNA, CDR2 YSLEER. The CDR3 coding sequence is TGCGCCAGCAGCCAAGATAGGGGTATAACCTACGAGCAGTACTTC. Translated: CASSQDRGITYEQYF.

V and J are TRBV19 and TRBJ1-2; 10 bases align to TRBD1. With V trimmed by 7 bases and J by 4 bases, 9 bases remained unmatched. Germline CDR1 LNHDA, CDR2 SQIVND (reference sequence). The CDR3 totals 15 residues. The CDR3 region has the DNA TGTGCCAGTACTCAGAGGGGACAGGGGAGCTATGGCTACACCTTC. Translating gives CASTQRGQGSYGYTF.

The gene calls are TRBV24-1 and TRBJ1-1, with 7 bases that match TRBD1. This CDR3 contains 12 residues. V lost 7 bases, J lost 4 bases, and 2 bases stayed unmatched. Germline loops: CDR1 KGHDR, CDR2 SFDVKD. CDR3 sequence: CATSTGATEAFF. The CDR3 DNA follows: TGTGCCACCAGCACAGGGGCCACTGAAGCTTTCTTT.

V gene TRBV11-3 combines with J gene TRBJ2-2; D unresolved. V was trimmed by 3 bases and J by 6 bases, leaving 11 bases between them. The CDR3 has 14 residues. CDR1 and CDR2 (germline): SGHNT, YENEEA. CDR3 coding DNA: TGTGCCAGCAGCTTCATGAAATCGGCCGGGGAGCTGTTTTTT. It yields the protein CASSFMKSAGELFF.

This sequence joins TRBV6-1 and TRBJ1-5, with TRBD1 matching 7 bases. CDR1 and CDR2 (germline): MNHNS, SASEGT. J lost 4 bases, V lost 0 bases, and 6 bases had no gene match. The CDR3 has 16 amino acids. The CDR3 DNA sequence: TGTGCCAGCAGTGAAGCGTTGGGACAGATTAATCAGCCCCAGCATTTT. Residues: CASSEALGQINQPQHF.

The V and J genes are TRBV28 and TRBJ2-7; a weak D match, TRBD2 (6 bases). Germline assignment: CDR1 MDHEN and CDR2 SYDVKM. There are 16 residues in the CDR3. Trimming removed 5 bases from V and 0 bases from J, with 17 bases in between. The CDR3: CASSPTGGRYSYEQYF. The CDR3 coding sequence is TGTGCCAGCAGTCCAACCGGGGGACGGTACTCCTACGAGCAGTACTTC.

This chain connects TRBV6-5 to TRBJ1-2; the D gene is possibly TRBD1 (6 bases). This CDR3 comprises 14 residues. The germline V gene encodes CDR1 MNHEY and CDR2 SVGAGI. V was cut by 2 bases and J by 5 bases, with 12 bases left in between. For the CDR3, the DNA is TGTGCCAGCAGTTACGGCAGGGGCGAGTATGGCTACACCTTC. This encodes CASSYGRGEYGYTF.

The chain has TRBV20-1 and TRBJ1-1; tentatively, D is TRBD1 (5 bases). The germline V and J ends were trimmed by 3 bases and 6 bases, with 14 bases remaining between them. Per the germline V gene, CDR1 is DFQATT and CDR2 is SNEGSKA (reference sequence). The CDR3 spans 13 residues. The CDR3 DNA follows: TGCAGTGCTAGTCGGGGGGATGGAGCTGAAGCTTTCTTT. It encodes CSASRGDGAEAFF.